This T cell receptor (beta chain) appears in the sequencing data of a study of T cell repertoires in cytomegalovirus infection. Study at large: Shared public TCR beta signatures pointed to both CMV infection and a matching HLA type.

There are many counts of this clonotype. Its matching antigen is unknown. General study points: Dominating the ex vivo response were HLA-C-restricted CMV-specific TCR beta clonotypes. Carriers of CMV plus the relevant HLA were identified by cumulative public TCR beta family frequency.

V was trimmed by 5 bases and J by 6 bases, leaving 14 bases between them. The germline CDR1 and CDR2 sequences are SEHNR and FQNEAQ (reference sequence). The CDR3 is 14 amino acids. One entry per CDR3 protein results from TCRdb running MiXCR on the reads. The table shows approximately 180,000 distinct CDR3 sequences, with 8.5% to 10% occurring only once. The sequenced sample was PBMCs. The receptor was derived from a human donor in good health (CMV status not recorded). Some clones in this sample may be carry-over from other donors' samples. The J gene is TRBJ1-5, the V gene TRBV7-9; possible D gene TRBD1, 5 bases. The CDR3 loop is CASSMDRGSQPQHF. The CDR3 DNA follows: TGTGCCAGCAGCATGGATCGGGGGAGTCAGCCCCAGCATTTT.